These 10 T cell receptor beta chains were all obtained from the same sample, sequenced in a study of low-dose radiotherapy and immunotherapy resistance in tumors. This sample's time point: after trial treatment. Treatment of the sample: LDRT plus nivolumab, ipilimumab, low-dose cyclophosphamide and aspirin (RACIN trial). TCR amplification ran approximately 20 PCR cycles using constant-region and V-primer adapter primers. TCRdb called the reads again in MiXCR, with one record for every CDR3 protein. The table has 50,000 or so distinct CDR3 sequences, roughly 31% seen once. This sample comprised PBMCs, obtained after low-dose radiotherapy plus immunotherapy. The receptor set was obtained from a male donor with rectosigmoid adenocarcinoma.

The chain joins TRBV7-6 to TRBJ2-7; D is possibly TRBD1 or TRBD2 (5 bases each). Germline-derived CDR1 and CDR2 are SGHVS and FNYEAQ. The CDR3 has 14 residues. Trimming shortened V by 5 bases and J by 7 bases, and 18 bases separated the two germline ends. The CDR3 spells CASSRDVEGYEQYF. The DNA for the CDR3 is TGTGCCAGCAGCCGAGACGTCGAGGGGTATGAGCAGTACTTC.

This clonotype was detected once. The chain carries TRBV5-1 and TRBJ2-1; D might be TRBD1 or TRBD2, each matching 7 bases. Between the trimmed V and J ends, which lost 7 bases and 0 bases, there was a span of 20 bases. Germline-derived CDR1 and CDR2 are SGHRS and YFSETQ. This CDR3 region has 17 residues. CDR3 region: CASGRQAGGGSYNEQFF. CDR3 nucleotide sequence: TGCGCCAGCGGACGACAAGCAGGGGGGGGCTCCTACAATGAGCAGTTCTTC.

This clonotype was counted many times. The J gene is TRBJ2-1, the V gene TRBV29-1; D gene unclear. This CDR3 is 9 amino acids long. Between the trimmed V and J ends, which lost 5 bases and 7 bases, there was a span of 3 bases. CDR1 and CDR2 (germline): SQVTM, ANQGSEA. This CDR3 is CSVQNEQFF. As DNA, the CDR3 is TGCAGCGTTCAAAATGAGCAGTTCTTC.

The table lists this clonotype with many counts. The CDR3 region is CASSGGQSNYEQYF. CDR3 nucleotides: TGCGCCAGCAGCGGGGGACAGTCAAACTACGAGCAGTACTTC. V gene TRBV5-1 combines with J gene TRBJ2-7; 7 bases line up with TRBD1. The germline V gene encodes CDR1 SGHRS and CDR2 YFSETQ. The CDR3 covers 14 residues. Germline trimming cut 4 bases from V and 3 bases from J; bases unmatched to any gene: 7.

At least ten counts were recorded for this clonotype. The chain recombines TRBV11-2 with TRBJ2-7; 8 positions match TRBD1. V lost 5 bases and J lost 2; bases outside the gene matches: 5. The CDR3 has 14 amino acids. From germline, CDR1 is SGHAT and CDR2 FQNNGV. The chain's CDR3 is CASSQPGQAYEQYF. For the CDR3, the DNA is TGTGCCAGCAGCCAACCGGGACAGGCCTACGAGCAGTACTTC.

This clonotype qualifies as medium-sized. This chain connects TRBV19 to TRBJ2-3; 8 bases line up with TRBD2. The junction had 10 bases not matched to a gene; V was cut back by 3 bases and J by 8 bases. The germline CDR1 and CDR2 sequences are LNHDA and SQIVND (reference sequence). The CDR3 length is 15 residues. The CDR3 here is CASSIDSGAQGTQYF. CDR3 nucleotide sequence: TGTGCCAGTAGTATTGATAGCGGGGCCCAGGGTACGCAGTATTTT. Variable domain in full (rest from reference TRBV19 and TRBJ2-3): DGGITQSPKYLFRKEGQNVTLSCEQNLNHDAMYWYRQDPGQGLRLIYYSQIVNDFQKGDIAEGYSVSREKKESFPLTVTSAQKNPTAFYLCASSIDSGAQGTQYFGPGTRLTVL.

This clonotype was detected ten times or more. The V gene is TRBV6-2 or TRBV6-3, the J gene TRBJ1-1, with TRBD1 as a possible D gene (5 bases). V was trimmed by 8 bases and J by 1 base, leaving 14 bases between them. CDR1 is MNHEY, CDR2 SVGEGT, per germline. CDR3 length equals 14 residues. The CDR3 nucleotides read TGTGCCAGCTCCGGGACGGAGAAGAACACTGAAGCTTTCTTT. Translated: CASSGTEKNTEAFF.

The gene calls are TRBV30 and TRBJ1-3; 7 nucleotides line up with TRBD1. The CDR3 is 16 residues long. J was trimmed by 4 bases and V by 1 base; bases with no gene match: 10. Germline V gives CDR1 GTSNPN, CDR2 SVGIG (reference sequence). The CDR3 nucleotides read TGTGCCTGGAGTGGCGAGACAGGGTGGGAAGGAAACACCATATATTTT. Residues: CAWSGETGWEGNTIYF.

This clonotype was recorded at least ten times. This chain connects TRBV4-2 to TRBJ1-2; no definite D call. Germline lookup yields CDR1 LGHNA and CDR2 YNFKEQ. This CDR3 comprises 15 residues. Between the trimmed V and J ends, which lost 0 bases and 8 bases, there was a span of 16 bases. Here the CDR3 reads CASSQDMTSGYGYTF. The CDR3 DNA reads TGTGCCAGCAGCCAAGATATGACGTCGGGCTACGGCTACACCTTC.

A remark on this clonotype: A far larger clone is off by one base, so a read error is likely. V usage is TRBV9 and J usage is TRBJ2-7, with 11 bases matching TRBD2. This CDR3 spans 16 amino acids. J was trimmed by 7 bases and V by 0 bases; bases with no gene match: 9. Germline values: CDR1 SGDLS, CDR2 YYNGEE. CDR3 sequence reads: CASSVGASGGYNEQYF. The DNA for the CDR3 is TGTGCCAGCAGCGTAGGTGCTAGCGGGGGGTACAATGAGCAGTACTTC.